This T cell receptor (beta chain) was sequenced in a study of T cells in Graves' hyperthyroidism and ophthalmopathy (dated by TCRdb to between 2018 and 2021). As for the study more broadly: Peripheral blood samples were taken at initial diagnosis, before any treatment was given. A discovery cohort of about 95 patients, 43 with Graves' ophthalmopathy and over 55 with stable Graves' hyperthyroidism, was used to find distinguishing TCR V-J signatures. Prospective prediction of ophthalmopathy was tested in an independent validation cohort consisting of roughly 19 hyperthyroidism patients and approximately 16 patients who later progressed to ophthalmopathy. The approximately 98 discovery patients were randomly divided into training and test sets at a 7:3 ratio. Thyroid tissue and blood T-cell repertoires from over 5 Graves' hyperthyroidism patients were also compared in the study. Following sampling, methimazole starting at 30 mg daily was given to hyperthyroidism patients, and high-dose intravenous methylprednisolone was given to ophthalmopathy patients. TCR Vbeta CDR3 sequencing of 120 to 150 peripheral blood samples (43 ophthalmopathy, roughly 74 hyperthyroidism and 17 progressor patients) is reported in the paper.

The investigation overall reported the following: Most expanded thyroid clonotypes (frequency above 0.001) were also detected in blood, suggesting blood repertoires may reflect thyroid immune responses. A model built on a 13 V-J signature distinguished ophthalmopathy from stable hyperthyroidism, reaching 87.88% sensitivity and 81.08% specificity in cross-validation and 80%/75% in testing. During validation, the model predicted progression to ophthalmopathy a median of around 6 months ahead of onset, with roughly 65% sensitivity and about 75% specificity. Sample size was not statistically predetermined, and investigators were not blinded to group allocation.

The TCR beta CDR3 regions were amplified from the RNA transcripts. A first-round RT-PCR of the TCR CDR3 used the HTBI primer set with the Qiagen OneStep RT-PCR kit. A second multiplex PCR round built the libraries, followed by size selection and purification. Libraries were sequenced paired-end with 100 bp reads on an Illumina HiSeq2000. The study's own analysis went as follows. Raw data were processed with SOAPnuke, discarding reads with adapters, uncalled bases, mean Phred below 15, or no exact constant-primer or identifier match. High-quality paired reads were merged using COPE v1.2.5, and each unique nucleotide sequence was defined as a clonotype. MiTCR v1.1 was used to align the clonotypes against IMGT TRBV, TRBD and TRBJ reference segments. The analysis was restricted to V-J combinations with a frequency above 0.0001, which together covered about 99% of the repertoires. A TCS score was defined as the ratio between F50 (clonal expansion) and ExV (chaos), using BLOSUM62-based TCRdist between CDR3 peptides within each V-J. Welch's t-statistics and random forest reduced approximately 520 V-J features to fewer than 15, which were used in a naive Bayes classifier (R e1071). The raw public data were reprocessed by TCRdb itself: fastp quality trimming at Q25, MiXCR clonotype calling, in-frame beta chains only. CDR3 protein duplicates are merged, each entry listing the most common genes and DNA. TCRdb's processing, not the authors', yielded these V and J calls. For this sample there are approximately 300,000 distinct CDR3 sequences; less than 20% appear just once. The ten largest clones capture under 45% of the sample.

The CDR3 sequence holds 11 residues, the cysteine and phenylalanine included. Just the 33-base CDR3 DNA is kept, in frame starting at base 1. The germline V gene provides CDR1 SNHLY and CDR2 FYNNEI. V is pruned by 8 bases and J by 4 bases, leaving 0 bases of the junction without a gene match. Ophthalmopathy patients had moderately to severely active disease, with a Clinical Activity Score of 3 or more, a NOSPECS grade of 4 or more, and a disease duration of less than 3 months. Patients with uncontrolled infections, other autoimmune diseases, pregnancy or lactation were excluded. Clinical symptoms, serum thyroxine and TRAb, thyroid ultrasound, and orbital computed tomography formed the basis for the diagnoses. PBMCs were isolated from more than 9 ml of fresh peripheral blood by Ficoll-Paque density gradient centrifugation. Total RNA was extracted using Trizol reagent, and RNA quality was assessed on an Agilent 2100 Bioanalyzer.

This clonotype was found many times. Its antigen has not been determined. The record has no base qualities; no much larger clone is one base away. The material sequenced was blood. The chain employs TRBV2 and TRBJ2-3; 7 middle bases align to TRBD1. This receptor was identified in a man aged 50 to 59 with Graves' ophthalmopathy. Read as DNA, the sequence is TGTGCCAGCGGGACAGCAGATACGCAGTATTTT. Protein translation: CASGTADTQYF. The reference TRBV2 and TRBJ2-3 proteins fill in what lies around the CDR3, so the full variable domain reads EPEVTQTPSHQVTQMGQEVILRCVPISNHLYFYWYRQILGQKVEFLVSFYNNEISEKSEIFDDQFSVERPDGSNFTLKIRSTKLEDSAMYFCASGTADTQYFGPGTRLTVL.